Listed below are T cell receptor beta chains from one sample, sequenced in a study of OX40 agonist ivuxolimab in advanced cancers. This table comes from immunoSEQ multiplex PCR, and its TCRdb copy is limited to in-frame clones, with some not included. The sample carries 77,000 or so clones, over 85% recorded once. The sequences come from CD4+ or CD8+ T cells sorted from blood, collected in a trial of the OX40 agonist ivuxolimab. Receptor source: an adult with an advanced solid tumor such as melanoma, head and neck, liver or kidney cancer. The CDR3 runs from the conserved cysteine through the conserved F or W. D genes are given only for firm matches. Some rows have no size entry. The others give once, few or many, or a class for an expanded clone.

cdr3_nt: TGTGCCAGCAGTTTCTACGGACAGACCACTGAAGCTTTCTTT; cdr3_aa: CASSFYGQTTEAFF; j_call: TRBJ1-1; v_call: TRBV6-1; clone_size: -; d_call: -; cdr3_length: 14
cdr3_nt: TGTGCCAGCAGTGGACAGACCCAATTCAATCAGCCCCAGCATTTT; cdr3_aa: CASSGQTQFNQPQHF; j_call: TRBJ1-5; v_call: TRBV6-1; clone_size: -; d_call: -; cdr3_length: 15
cdr3_nt: TGTGCCAGCAGTTCCTCTAGGCCCTACGAGCAGTACTTC; cdr3_aa: CASSSSRPYEQYF; j_call: TRBJ2-7; v_call: TRBV27; clone_size: once; d_call: -; cdr3_length: 13
cdr3_nt: TGCGCCAGCAGCCAGGGGACAGGGACTATCTACGAGCAGTACTTC; cdr3_aa: CASSQGTGTIYEQYF; j_call: TRBJ2-7; v_call: TRBV4-3; clone_size: -; d_call: TRBD1; cdr3_length: 15
cdr3_nt: TGTGCCAGTAGTTTTGGCACTGAAGCTTTCTTT; cdr3_aa: CASSFGTEAFF; j_call: TRBJ1-1; v_call: TRBV19; clone_size: -; d_call: -; cdr3_length: 11
cdr3_nt: TGCAGCGCTGCCGGGACAGGGTTCGAGCAGTACTTC; cdr3_aa: CSAAGTGFEQYF; j_call: TRBJ2-7; v_call: TRBV29-1; clone_size: -; d_call: TRBD1; cdr3_length: 12
cdr3_nt: TGTGCCAGCAGTGAAACTTTGGGGGGCGAGCAGTACTTC; cdr3_aa: CASSETLGGEQYF; j_call: TRBJ2-7; v_call: TRBV6-4; clone_size: -; d_call: -; cdr3_length: 13
cdr3_nt: TGTGCTAGTGGCTCAGGGTTTTACGGAAACACCATATATTTT; cdr3_aa: CASGSGFYGNTIYF; j_call: TRBJ1-3; v_call: TRBV12-5; clone_size: -; d_call: -; cdr3_length: 14
cdr3_nt: TGTGCCAGCAGCGTTCAGGGGAGGGACACTGAAGCTTTCTTT; cdr3_aa: CASSVQGRDTEAFF; j_call: TRBJ1-1; v_call: TRBV9; clone_size: once; d_call: -; cdr3_length: 14
cdr3_nt: TGTGCCAGCAGCGGAGGGGGGTTTTCTGAAAAACTGTTTTTT; cdr3_aa: CASSGGGFSEKLFF; j_call: TRBJ1-4; v_call: TRBV5-6; clone_size: -; d_call: -; cdr3_length: 14
cdr3_nt: TGTGCCAGCAGTACCGGGACTAGCTCCTACGAGCAGTACTTC; cdr3_aa: CASSTGTSSYEQYF; j_call: TRBJ2-7; v_call: TRBV2; clone_size: -; d_call: TRBD2; cdr3_length: 14
cdr3_nt: TGTGCCAGCAGCCCCTACGAAGACAATCAGCCCCAGCATTTT; cdr3_aa: CASSPYEDNQPQHF; j_call: TRBJ1-5; v_call: TRBV7-6; clone_size: few; d_call: -; cdr3_length: 14
cdr3_nt: TGTGCCAGCAGTTCCCCCGGGACTTGGGAGGCGAAGCAGTACTTC; cdr3_aa: CASSSPGTWEAKQYF; j_call: TRBJ2-7; v_call: TRBV27; clone_size: -; d_call: -; cdr3_length: 15
cdr3_nt: TGTGCCAGCAGCTTAGGGGCAGGGGAGAGCTATGGCTACACCTTC; cdr3_aa: CASSLGAGESYGYTF; j_call: TRBJ1-2; v_call: TRBV7-9; clone_size: -; d_call: -; cdr3_length: 15
cdr3_nt: TGCGCCAGCAGCCAAGACCCCGCTGATACGCAGTATTTT; cdr3_aa: CASSQDPADTQYF; j_call: TRBJ2-3; v_call: TRBV4-3; clone_size: -; d_call: -; cdr3_length: 13
cdr3_nt: TGCGCCAGCAGCTTGGTCTACAATGAGCAGTTCTTC; cdr3_aa: CASSLVYNEQFF; j_call: TRBJ2-1; v_call: TRBV5-1; clone_size: -; d_call: -; cdr3_length: 12
cdr3_nt: TGTGCCAGCAGCTTAGACATGGTGGCCATTCAGTACTTC; cdr3_aa: CASSLDMVAIQYF; j_call: TRBJ2-4; v_call: TRBV7-9; clone_size: -; d_call: -; cdr3_length: 13
cdr3_nt: TGTGCCAGCAGCCTCAGCGGGGGGAACTACAATGAGCAGTTCTTC; cdr3_aa: CASSLSGGNYNEQFF; j_call: TRBJ2-1; v_call: TRBV7-9; clone_size: -; d_call: TRBD2; cdr3_length: 15